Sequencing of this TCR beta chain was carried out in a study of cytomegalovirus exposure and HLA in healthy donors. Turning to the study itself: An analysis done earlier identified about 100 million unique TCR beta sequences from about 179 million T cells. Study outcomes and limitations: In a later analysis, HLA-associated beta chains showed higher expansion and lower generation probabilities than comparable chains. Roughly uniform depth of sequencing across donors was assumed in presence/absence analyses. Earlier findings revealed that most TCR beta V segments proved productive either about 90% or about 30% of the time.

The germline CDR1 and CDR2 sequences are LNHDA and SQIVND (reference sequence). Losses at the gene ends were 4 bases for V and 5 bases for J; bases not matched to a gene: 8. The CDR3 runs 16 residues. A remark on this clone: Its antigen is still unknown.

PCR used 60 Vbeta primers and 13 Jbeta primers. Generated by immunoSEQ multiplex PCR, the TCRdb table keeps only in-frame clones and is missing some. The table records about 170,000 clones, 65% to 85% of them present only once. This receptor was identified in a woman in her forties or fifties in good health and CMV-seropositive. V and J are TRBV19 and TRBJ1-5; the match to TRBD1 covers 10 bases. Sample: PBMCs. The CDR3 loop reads CASSSRDRGFDQPQHF. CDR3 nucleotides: TGTGCCAGTAGTAGCCGGGACAGGGGATTTGATCAGCCCCAGCATTTT.